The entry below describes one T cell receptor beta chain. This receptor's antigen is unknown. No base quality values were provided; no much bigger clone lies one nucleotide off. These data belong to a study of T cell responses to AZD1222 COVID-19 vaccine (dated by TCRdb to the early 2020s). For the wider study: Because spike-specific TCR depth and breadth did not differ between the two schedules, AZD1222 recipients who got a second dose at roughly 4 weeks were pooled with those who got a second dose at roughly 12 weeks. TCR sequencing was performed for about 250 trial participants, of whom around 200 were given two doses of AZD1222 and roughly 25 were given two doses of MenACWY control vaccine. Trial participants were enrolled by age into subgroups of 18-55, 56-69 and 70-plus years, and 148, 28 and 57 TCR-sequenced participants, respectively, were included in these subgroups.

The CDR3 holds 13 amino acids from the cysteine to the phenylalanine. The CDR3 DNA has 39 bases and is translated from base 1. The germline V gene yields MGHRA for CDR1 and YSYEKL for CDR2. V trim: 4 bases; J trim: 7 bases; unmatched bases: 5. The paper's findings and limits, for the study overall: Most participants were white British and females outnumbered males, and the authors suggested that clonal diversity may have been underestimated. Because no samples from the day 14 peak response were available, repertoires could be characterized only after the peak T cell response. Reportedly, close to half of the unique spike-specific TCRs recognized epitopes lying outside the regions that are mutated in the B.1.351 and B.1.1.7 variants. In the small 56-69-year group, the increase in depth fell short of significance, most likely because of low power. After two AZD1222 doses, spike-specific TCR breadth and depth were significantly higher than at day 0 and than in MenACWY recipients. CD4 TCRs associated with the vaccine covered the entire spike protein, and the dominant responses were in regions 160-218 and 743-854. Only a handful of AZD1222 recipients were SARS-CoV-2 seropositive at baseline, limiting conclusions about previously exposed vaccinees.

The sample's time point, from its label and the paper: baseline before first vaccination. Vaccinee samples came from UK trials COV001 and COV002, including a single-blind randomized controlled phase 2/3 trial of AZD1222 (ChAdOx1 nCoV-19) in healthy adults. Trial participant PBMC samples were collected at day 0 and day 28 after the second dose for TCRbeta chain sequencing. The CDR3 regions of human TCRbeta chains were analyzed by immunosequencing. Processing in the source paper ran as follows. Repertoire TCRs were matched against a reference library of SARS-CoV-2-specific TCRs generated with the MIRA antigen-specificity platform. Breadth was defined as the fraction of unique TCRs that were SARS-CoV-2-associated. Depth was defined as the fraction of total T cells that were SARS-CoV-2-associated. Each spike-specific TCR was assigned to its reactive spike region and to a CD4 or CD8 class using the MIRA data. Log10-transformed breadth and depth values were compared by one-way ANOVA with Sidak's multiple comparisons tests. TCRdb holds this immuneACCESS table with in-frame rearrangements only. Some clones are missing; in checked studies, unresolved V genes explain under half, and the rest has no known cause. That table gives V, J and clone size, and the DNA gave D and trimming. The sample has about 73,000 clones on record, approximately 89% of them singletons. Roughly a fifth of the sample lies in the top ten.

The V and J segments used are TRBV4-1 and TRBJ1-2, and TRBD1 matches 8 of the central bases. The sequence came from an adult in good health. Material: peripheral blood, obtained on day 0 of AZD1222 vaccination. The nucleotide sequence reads TGCGCCAGCAGCCCAGGGGGCGCGGGTGGCTACACCTTC. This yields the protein CASSPGGAGGYTF.